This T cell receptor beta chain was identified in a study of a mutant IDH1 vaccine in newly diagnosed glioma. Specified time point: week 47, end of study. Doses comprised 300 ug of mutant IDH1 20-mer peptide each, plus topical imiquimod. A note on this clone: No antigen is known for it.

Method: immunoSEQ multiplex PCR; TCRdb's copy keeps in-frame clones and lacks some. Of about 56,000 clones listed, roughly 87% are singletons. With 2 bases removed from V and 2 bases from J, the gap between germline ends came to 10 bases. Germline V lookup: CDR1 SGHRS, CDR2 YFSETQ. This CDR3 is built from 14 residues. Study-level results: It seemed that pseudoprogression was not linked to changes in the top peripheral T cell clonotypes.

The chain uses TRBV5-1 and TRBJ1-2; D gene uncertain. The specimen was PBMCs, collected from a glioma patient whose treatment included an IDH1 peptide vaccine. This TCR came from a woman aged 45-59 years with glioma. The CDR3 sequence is CASSFTETNYGYTF. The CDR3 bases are TGCGCCAGCAGCTTCACAGAAACCAACTATGGCTACACCTTC. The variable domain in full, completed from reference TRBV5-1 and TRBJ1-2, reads KAGVTQTPRYLIKTRGQQVTLSCSPISGHRSVSWYQQTPGQGLQFLFEYFSETQRNKGNFPGRFSGRQFSNSRSEMNVSTLELGDSALYLCASSFTETNYGYTFGSGTRLTVV.